The 31 T cell receptor beta chains below come from one sample, sequenced in a study of CD8+CD57+ T cells in acquired aplastic anemia. Researchers used genomic DNA as the template to profile TCR beta VDJ and CDR3. Each CDR3 protein is one row after TCRdb ran MiXCR on the reads. The sample holds 250,000 to 300,000 distinct CDR3 sequences, 45% to 65% seen once. The sample was sorted CD4+, CD8+, or CD8+CD57+ T cells (not recorded which) from PBMCs. These receptors were collected from a human donor with severe aplastic anemia or a healthy control (not recorded which).

This clonotype has a count of ten or more. The V call is TRBV20-1, the J call TRBJ2-1, with 14 bases lining up with TRBD2. Germline V gene data show CDR1 as DFQATT and CDR2 as SNEGSKA (reference sequence). This CDR3 has 13 residues. V trimming: 8 bases; J trimming: 10 bases; junction bases outside the gene matches: 7. The CDR3 loop reads CSTTSGGALEQFF. The CDR3 bases are TGCAGTACGACTAGCGGGGGGGCCCTCGAGCAGTTCTTC.

The chain joins TRBV6-1 to TRBJ1-1, with D uncertain. CDR3 length: 12 amino acids. From germline, CDR1 is MNHNS and CDR2 SASEGT. V gave up 2 bases and J gave up 6 bases, with 7 bases separating them. The CDR3 DNA reads TGTGCCAGCAGTGAATACTCCGCTGAAGCTTTCTTT. Its translation is CASSEYSAEAFF.

The genes are TRBV20-1 and TRBJ1-2; D unresolved. Trimming pared 3 bases from V and 8 bases from J, leaving 16 bases between. The germline CDR1 and CDR2 sequences are DFQATT and SNEGSKA (reference sequence). The CDR3 contains 13 residues. The CDR3 region has the DNA TGCAGTGCTAGGCGCTCCGACATAGGAGGCTACACCTTC. Translation: CSARRSDIGGYTF.

The rearrangement links TRBV12-3 or TRBV12-4 to TRBJ2-7; D is unresolved. V was trimmed by 3 bases and J by 0 bases, leaving 6 bases between them. The CDR3 totals 13 residues. The CDR3 is CASSFAFSYEQYF. The DNA of the CDR3 is TGTGCCAGCAGTTTTGCCTTCTCCTACGAGCAGTACTTC.

This clonotype was seen many times. The rearrangement joins TRBV19 to TRBJ2-1; maybe TRBD2 (6 bases). The CDR3 totals 15 residues. Germline V gives CDR1 LNHDA, CDR2 SQIVND (reference sequence). Trimming shortened V by 5 bases and J by 0 bases, and 11 bases separated the two germline ends. The CDR3 spells CASSWGDSSYNEQFF. For the CDR3, the DNA is TGTGCCAGTAGTTGGGGGGATAGCTCCTACAATGAGCAGTTCTTC.

The chain employs TRBV20-1 and TRBJ2-5; TRBD2 matches 13 bases. CDR1 DFQATT and CDR2 SNEGSKA come from the germline V gene (reference sequence). Trimming removed 5 bases from V and 5 bases from J; junction bases left unmatched: 11. This CDR3 contains 16 residues. The CDR3 sequence is CSAGTSGTHTFETQYF. As DNA, the CDR3 is TGCAGTGCTGGGACTAGCGGGACACACACGTTCGAGACCCAGTACTTC.

This clonotype was recorded many times. The rearrangement links TRBV7-9 to TRBJ1-4, with 7 bases lining up with TRBD1. CDR1 and CDR2 from the germline V gene are SEHNR and FQNEAQ (reference sequence). V dropped 6 bases and J dropped 3; count of bases not matched to a gene: 4. CDR3 size: 14 residues. The CDR3: CASRQGTSNEKLFF. The CDR3 DNA follows: TGTGCCAGCAGACAGGGGACATCTAATGAAAAACTGTTTTTT.

The sample holds one count of this clonotype. This chain joins TRBV19 and TRBJ2-1, with a tentative D call TRBD2 (6 bases). Germline CDR1 and CDR2: LNHDA and SQIVND (reference sequence). The ends were cut back, 3 bases at V and 3 bases at J, with 9 bases in the middle. The CDR3 runs to 14 residues. The CDR3 nucleotides are TGTGCCAGTAGTATTGGAGGGATCTACAATGAGCAGTTCTTC. It yields the protein CASSIGGIYNEQFF.

The V call is TRBV12-5, the J call TRBJ2-3; 15 bases fit TRBD2. CDR3 length: 17 residues. Per germline, CDR1 LGHNT and CDR2 FRNRAP. DNA of the CDR3: TGTGTTAGCTCCGGGACTAGCGGGGGGCATAGCACAGATACGCAGTATTTT. Residues: CVSSGTSGGHSTDTQYF.

In its sample, this clonotype was seen a few times. The chain has TRBV14 and TRBJ1-1; D call uncertain. The CDR3 totals 14 residues. Deletions cut 3 bases from V and 6 bases from J, with 14 bases between. Germline V gene sequence: CDR1 SGHDN, CDR2 FVKESK. CDR3 DNA sequence: TGTGCCAGCAGCCACAGGAACACTTGGGCTGAAGCTTTCTTT. Amino acid sequence: CASSHRNTWAEAFF.

The chain couples TRBV24-1 to TRBJ2-3; D may be TRBD2 (5 bases). The CDR3 totals 14 residues. V lost 9 bases and J lost 4, with 16 bases in between. Germline V gene lookup returns CDR1 KGHDR and CDR2 SFDVKD. DNA for the CDR3: TGTGCCACCGGACTGCACGGCAACCCAGATACGCAGTATTTT. As protein: CATGLHGNPDTQYF.

The gene calls are TRBV7-9 and TRBJ2-1; D may be TRBD1 (5 bases). V gave up 4 bases and J gave up 1 base, with 11 bases separating them. This CDR3 has 15 amino acids. Per the germline V gene, CDR1 is SEHNR and CDR2 is FQNEAQ (reference sequence). The DNA of the CDR3 is TGTGCCAGCAGCTCCCCAGGGATATCCTACAATGAGCAGTTCTTC. Translating gives CASSSPGISYNEQFF.

This clonotype showed up many times. The rearrangement joins TRBV5-8 to TRBJ2-7; D possibly corresponds to TRBD1 (5 bases). V gave up 9 bases and J gave up 1 base, with 14 bases separating them. The CDR3 sequence is 13 residues long. CDR1 and CDR2 (germline): SGHTS, YDEGEE. CDR3 coding DNA: TGTGCCACCAGAGGAAGGGGATCCTACGAGCAGTACTTC. Its protein is CATRGRGSYEQYF.

This clonotype is a singleton in its sample. The chain recombines TRBV7-9 with TRBJ2-7, with 10 nucleotides matching TRBD2. The germline gives CDR1 SEHNR, CDR2 FQNEAQ (reference sequence). V shed 6 bases, J shed 5 bases, and the junction held 10 bases outside the gene matches. The CDR3 is made up of 15 amino acids. The CDR3 coding sequence is TGTGCCAGCAGTACAACAACTAGCGGGGTAAACGAGCAGTACTTC. Amino acid sequence: CASSTTTSGVNEQYF.

In this sample, this clonotype turned up once. The chain joins TRBV2 to TRBJ1-6, with a possible D match to TRBD1 (5 bases). V was shortened by 4 bases and J by 9 bases, with 13 bases between the two germline ends. Per the germline V gene, CDR1 is SNHLY and CDR2 is FYNNEI. The CDR3 extends over 14 amino acids. The DNA of the CDR3 is TGTGCCAGCAGTGTCAGGGCAATGAGTTCACCCCTCCACTTT. This codes for CASSVRAMSSPLHF.

This chain links TRBV6-4 with TRBJ1-4; D perhaps matches TRBD1 (5 bases). CDR1 MRHNA and CDR2 SNTAGT come from the germline V gene. Trimming removed 0 bases at V and 7 bases at J, with 9 bases between. This CDR3 contains 14 residues. CDR3 bases: TGTGCCAGCAGTGACTCGTCCCAGGGTGAAAAACTGTTTTTT. Its protein product is CASSDSSQGEKLFF.

This clonotype was observed at least ten times. V usage is TRBV5-6 and J usage is TRBJ1-6; D uncertain. The CDR3 length is 15 residues. With 2 bases removed from V and 5 bases from J, the gap between germline ends came to 11 bases. Germline V lookup: CDR1 SGHDT, CDR2 YYEEEE. The CDR3 DNA reads TGTGCCAGCAGCTTTGGACCGGGTGATAATTCACCCCTCCACTTT. Translation gives CASSFGPGDNSPLHF.

This chain joins TRBV29-1 and TRBJ1-5; perhaps TRBD1 as D (5 bases). Germline V CDR1 and CDR2: SQVTM, ANQGSEA. The CDR3 totals 14 residues. The V end lost 5 bases, the J end lost 0 bases, and 11 bases lay between the germline ends. CDR3 nucleotide sequence: TGCAGCGTTCGGGACCTAGATAGCAATCAGCCCCAGCATTTT. Translated, it gives CSVRDLDSNQPQHF.

V and J are TRBV20-1 and TRBJ2-1; D not resolved. V was cut by 4 bases and J by 0 bases, with 19 bases left in between. CDR1 DFQATT and CDR2 SNEGSKA come from the germline V gene (reference sequence). The CDR3 runs to 17 residues. In DNA, the CDR3 is TGCAGTGCTACTCTCACCCCCCCCTTAGGCTCCTACAATGAGCAGTTCTTC. It is translated as CSATLTPPLGSYNEQFF.

To note about this clonotype: At one end the junction does not follow the germline gene, possibly because of a read error. This chain links TRBV7-7 with TRBJ2-3; D unresolved. This CDR3 contains 15 residues. Germline loops: CDR1 SSHAT, CDR2 FNYEAQ (reference sequence). CDR3: CASSLVPIRTDTQYF. The DNA for the CDR3 is TGTGCTAGCAGCTTAGTGCCCATTCGCACAGATACGCAGTATTTT.

This sequence joins TRBV20-1 and TRBJ2-7; possible D gene TRBD2, 6 bases. This CDR3 has 12 amino acids. Germline V gene sequence: CDR1 DFQATT, CDR2 SNEGSKA (reference sequence). V lost 4 bases and J 1 base, leaving 8 bases between the germline ends. The CDR3 spells CSATGGSYEQYF. Here the CDR3 DNA reads TGCAGTGCTACCGGGGGTTCCTACGAGCAGTACTTC.

The chain has TRBV7-3 and TRBJ1-1; no firm D call. Trimming left V 6 bases short and J 3 bases short, with 11 bases between. The CDR3 has 13 amino acids. From germline, CDR1 is SGHTA and CDR2 FQGTGA. The CDR3: CASSFWKDTEAFF. The CDR3 nucleotides read TGTGCCAGCAGTTTCTGGAAAGACACTGAAGCTTTCTTT.

The rearrangement links TRBV7-2 to TRBJ2-1, with 7 nucleotides matching TRBD1. V was pared by 5 bases and J by 10 bases, with 8 bases of the junction left unmatched. The CDR3 sequence is 13 residues long. Germline V gene data show CDR1 as SGHTA and CDR2 as FQGNSA. CDR3 amino acids: CASSQRYRGEQFF. CDR3 in DNA: TGTGCCAGCAGCCAACGATACAGGGGAGAGCAGTTCTTC.

The DNA for the CDR3 is TGCAGTGCTAGAATCCGGGACAGGGCCTACAATGAGCAGTTCTTC. Residues: CSARIRDRAYNEQFF. V is TRBV20-1 and J is TRBJ2-1, with 9 nucleotides matching TRBD1. CDR3 length: 15 residues. CDR1 and CDR2 (germline): DFQATT, SNEGSKA (reference sequence). After removal of 2 bases from V and 2 bases from J, the junction contained 4 bases not matched to a gene.

This clonotype occurred once. The chain links TRBV7-3 to TRBJ2-3, with 8 nucleotides matching TRBD2. The CDR3 contains 16 residues. Germline V gene data show CDR1 as SGHTA and CDR2 as FQGTGA. Losses at the gene ends were 5 bases for V and 6 bases for J; bases not matched to a gene: 13. The CDR3 nucleotides are TGTGCCAGCAGCCTTACTAGCGGTGGCACCGGGGATACGCAGTATTTT. This codes for CASSLTSGGTGDTQYF.

In this sample, this clonotype turned up many times. The rearrangement joins TRBV12-3 or TRBV12-4 to TRBJ1-1; D may be TRBD1 (6 bases). Trimming stripped 4 bases from V and 3 bases from J, with 12 bases between. CDR3 length equals 14 residues. As DNA, the CDR3 is TGTGCCAGCAGTTCTACAGGGAGGGACACTGAAGCTTTCTTT. It encodes CASSSTGRDTEAFF.

A single count supports this clonotype. This chain joins TRBV2 and TRBJ2-5; the D gene is possibly TRBD1 (6 bases). The CDR3 spans 13 residues. In germline, CDR1 is SNHLY, CDR2 FYNNEI. Between the trimmed V and J ends, which lost 3 bases and 2 bases, there was a span of 7 bases. The CDR3 reads CASSEGAQETQYF. In DNA form, the CDR3 reads TGTGCCAGCAGTGAGGGGGCTCAAGAGACCCAGTACTTC.

The chain employs TRBV9 and TRBJ1-2; 11 bases match TRBD1. Per germline, CDR1 SGDLS and CDR2 YYNGEE. The trim removed 3 bases at V and 4 bases at J, leaving 2 bases unmatched. The CDR3 totals 14 residues. The CDR3 is CASSEGQGGYGYTF. CDR3 sequence (DNA): TGTGCCAGCAGCGAGGGACAGGGGGGCTATGGCTACACCTTC.

This clonotype showed up many times. The V call is TRBV7-8, the J call TRBJ2-3, with a tentative D call TRBD2 (6 bases). Per germline, CDR1 SGHVS and CDR2 FQNEAQ. Trimming removed 6 bases at V and 1 base at J, with 8 bases between. There are 13 residues in the CDR3. The CDR3 coding sequence is TGTGCCAGCAGGGGACTGGGCACAGATACGCAGTATTTT. Encoded protein: CASRGLGTDTQYF.

This clonotype showed up many times. The V call is TRBV5-1, the J call TRBJ2-3, with D uncertain. Germline CDR1 reads SGHRS; CDR2 reads YFSETQ. CDR3 length: 14 residues. The V end lost 4 bases, the J end lost 1 base, and 10 bases lay between the germline ends. For the CDR3, the DNA is TGCGCCAGCAGCCCATTGGTTGGCACAGATACGCAGTATTTT. It is translated as CASSPLVGTDTQYF. Complete variable domain (other parts from reference TRBV5-1 and TRBJ2-3): KAGVTQTPRYLIKTRGQQVTLSCSPISGHRSVSWYQQTPGQGLQFLFEYFSETQRNKGNFPGRFSGRQFSNSRSEMNVSTLELGDSALYLCASSPLVGTDTQYFGPGTRLTVL.

This chain connects TRBV20-1 to TRBJ1-3; D not certain. The CDR3 consists of 13 residues. Germline-derived CDR1 and CDR2 are DFQATT and SNEGSKA (reference sequence). V was clipped by 6 bases and J by 4 bases, with 13 bases between them. CDR3 DNA sequence: TGCAGTGCCCCAGTAGGTGGGGGAAACACCATATATTTT. Translation: CSAPVGGGNTIYF.